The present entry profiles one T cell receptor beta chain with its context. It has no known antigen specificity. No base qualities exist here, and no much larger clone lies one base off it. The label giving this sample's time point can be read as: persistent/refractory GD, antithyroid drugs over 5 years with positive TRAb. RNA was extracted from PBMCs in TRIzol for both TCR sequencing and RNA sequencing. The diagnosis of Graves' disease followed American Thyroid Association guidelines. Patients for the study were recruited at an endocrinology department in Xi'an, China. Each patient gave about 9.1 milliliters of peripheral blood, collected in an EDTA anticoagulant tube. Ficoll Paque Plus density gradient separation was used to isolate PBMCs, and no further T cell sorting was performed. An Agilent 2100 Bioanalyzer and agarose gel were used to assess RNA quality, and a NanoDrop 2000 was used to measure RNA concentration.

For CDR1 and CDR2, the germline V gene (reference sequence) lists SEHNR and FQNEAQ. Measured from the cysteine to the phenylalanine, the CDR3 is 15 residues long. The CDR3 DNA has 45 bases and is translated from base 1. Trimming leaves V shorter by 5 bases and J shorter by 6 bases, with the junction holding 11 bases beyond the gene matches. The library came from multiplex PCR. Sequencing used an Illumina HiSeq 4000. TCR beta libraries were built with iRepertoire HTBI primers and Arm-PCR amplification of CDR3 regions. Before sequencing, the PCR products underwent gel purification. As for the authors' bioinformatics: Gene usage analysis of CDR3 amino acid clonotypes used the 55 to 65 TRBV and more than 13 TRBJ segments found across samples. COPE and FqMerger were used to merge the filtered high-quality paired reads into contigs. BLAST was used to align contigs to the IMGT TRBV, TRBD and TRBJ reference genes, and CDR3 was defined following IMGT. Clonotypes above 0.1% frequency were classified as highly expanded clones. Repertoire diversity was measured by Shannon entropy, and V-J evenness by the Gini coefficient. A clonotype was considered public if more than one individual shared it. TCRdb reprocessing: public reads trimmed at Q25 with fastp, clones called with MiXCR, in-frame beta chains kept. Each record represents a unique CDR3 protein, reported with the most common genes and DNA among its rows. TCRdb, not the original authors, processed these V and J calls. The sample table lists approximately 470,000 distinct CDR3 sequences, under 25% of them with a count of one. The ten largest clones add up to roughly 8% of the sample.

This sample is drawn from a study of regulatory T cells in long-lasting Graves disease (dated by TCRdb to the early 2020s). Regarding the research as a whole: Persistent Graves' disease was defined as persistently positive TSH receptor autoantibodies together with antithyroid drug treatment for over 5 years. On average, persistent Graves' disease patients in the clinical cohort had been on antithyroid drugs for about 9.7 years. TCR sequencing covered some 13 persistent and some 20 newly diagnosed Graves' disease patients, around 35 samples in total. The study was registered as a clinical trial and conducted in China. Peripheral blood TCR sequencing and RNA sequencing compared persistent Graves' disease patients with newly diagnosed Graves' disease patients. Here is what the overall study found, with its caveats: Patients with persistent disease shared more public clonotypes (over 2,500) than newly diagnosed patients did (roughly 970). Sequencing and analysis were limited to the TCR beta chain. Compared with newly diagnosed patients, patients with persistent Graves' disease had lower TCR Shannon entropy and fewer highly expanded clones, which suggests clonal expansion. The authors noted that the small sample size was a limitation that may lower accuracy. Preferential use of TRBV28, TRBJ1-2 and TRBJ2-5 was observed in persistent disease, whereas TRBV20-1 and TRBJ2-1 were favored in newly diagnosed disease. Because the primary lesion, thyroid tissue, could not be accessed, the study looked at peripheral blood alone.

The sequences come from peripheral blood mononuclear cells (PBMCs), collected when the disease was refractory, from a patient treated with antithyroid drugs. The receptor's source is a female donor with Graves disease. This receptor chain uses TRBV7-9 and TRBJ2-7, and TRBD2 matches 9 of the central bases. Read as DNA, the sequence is TGTGCCAGCAGCCCCCCGGGACTAGCTCGACTCGAGCAGTACTTC. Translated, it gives CASSPPGLARLEQYF.